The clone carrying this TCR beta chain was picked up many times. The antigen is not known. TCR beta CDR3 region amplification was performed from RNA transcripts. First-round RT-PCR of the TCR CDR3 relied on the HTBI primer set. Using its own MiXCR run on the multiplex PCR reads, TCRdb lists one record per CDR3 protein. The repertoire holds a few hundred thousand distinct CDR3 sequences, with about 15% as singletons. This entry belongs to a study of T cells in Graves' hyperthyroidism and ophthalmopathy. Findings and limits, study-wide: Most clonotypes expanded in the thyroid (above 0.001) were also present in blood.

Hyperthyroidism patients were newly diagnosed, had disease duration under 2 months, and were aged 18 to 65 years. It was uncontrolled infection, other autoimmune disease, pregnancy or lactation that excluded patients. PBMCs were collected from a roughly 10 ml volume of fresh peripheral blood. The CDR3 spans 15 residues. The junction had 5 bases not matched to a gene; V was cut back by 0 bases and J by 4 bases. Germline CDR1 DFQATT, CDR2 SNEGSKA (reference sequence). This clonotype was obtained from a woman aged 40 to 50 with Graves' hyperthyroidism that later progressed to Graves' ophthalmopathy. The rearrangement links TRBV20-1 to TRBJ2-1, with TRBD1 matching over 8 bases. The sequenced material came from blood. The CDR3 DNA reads TGCAGTGCTAGAGAAGCAGGGGGCGAATACAATGAGCAGTTCTTC. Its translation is CSAREAGGEYNEQFF.